The present entry profiles one T cell receptor (beta chain) with its context. This clone's antigen is unknown. Base qualities are not recorded, but no much larger clone differs from it by a single base. The germline V gene gives CDR1 as LGHNA and CDR2 as YSLEER. The cysteine opens and the phenylalanine closes a CDR3 of 17 amino acids. The retained sequence is limited to the CDR3, 51 bases, with the frame set at the first base. V and J lose 0 bases and 1 base, and a span of 12 bases separates them. The study was a case-control design nested within a healthcare worker cohort in London, UK, with weekly nasopharyngeal swab PCR tests and blood sampling. Healthcare workers were recruited between 23 and 31 March 2020, during the week of the UK lockdown, and were followed weekly for up to roughly 15 weeks. The library was built by means of 5' RACE. Sequencer: NextSeq 500. The TCR library protocol attached unique molecular identifiers to individual cDNA molecules to correct for sequencing error and PCR bias. Sequencing covered both TCR alpha and beta chains, and within each sample the abundances of alpha and beta sequences were tightly co-correlated. On the study's bioinformatics: Decombinator V4 was used to annotate the V gene, J gene and CDR3 of the TCR sequences. Expanded TCRs were defined as changing significantly between any two time points under a Poisson model with p below 0.0001. TCR abundances were normalised to the total number of TCRs sequenced per sample and were expressed as counts per million. MAIT TCRs were defined by TRAV1-2 paired with TRAJ12, TRAJ20 or TRAJ33, and iNKT TCRs by TRAV10 paired with TRAJ18. A search of VDJdb, accessed on 1 November 2021, was run for TCRs annotated to CMV, EBV and SARS-CoV-2, with TCRs annotated for multiple antigens excluded. TCRdb took the public reads, trimmed them with fastp at Q25, ran MiXCR for clone calling and kept in-frame beta chains. Rows matching on CDR3 protein sequence are summarized as one entry with the most common DNA and genes. The V and J calls were determined by TCRdb, not by the authors. In all, the sample holds roughly 72,000 distinct CDR3 sequences, and 9.5% to 15% of those were seen once. About 1.1% of the sample is in the top ten clones.

These data originate in a study of early T cells in non-severe SARS-CoV-2 infection (dated by TCRdb to about 2021). Context from the whole study: Because TCR sequencing was done on bulk RNA from unsorted whole blood, the alpha and beta chains could not be paired. Here is what the overall study found, with its caveats: VDJdb matching was skewed toward anti-spike CD8 responses, so virus-specific expansions were likely underestimated and private and CD4 specificities were missed.

The chain is encoded by TRBV4-3 joined to TRBJ2-2, and the D gene may be TRBD2, 5 bases matching. Sequencing was carried out using whole blood. The TCR was taken from an adult who was a healthcare worker with PCR-confirmed SARS-CoV-2 infection or an uninfected control (not recorded which). CDR3 loop: CASSQDMSGRNTGELFF. The bases read TGCGCCAGCAGCCAAGATATGAGCGGCCGGAACACCGGGGAGCTGTTTTTT.